This T cell receptor (beta chain) was recorded in a study of blood T cell repertoires in COVID-19. Study in general: Some COVID-19 samples were acute and others convalescent; all came from the United States, Italy and Spain. Sources were T cells, B-cell-depleted T cells, or PBMCs; the material itself was cDNA or gDNA.

V gave up 3 bases and J gave up 3 bases; unmatched junction bases: 5. The CDR3 covers 15 residues. CDR1 and CDR2 (germline): MDHEN, SYDVKM. How the authors handled the data: The assay estimated nucleated cells by amplifying reference gene primers. Profiling relied on immunoSEQ multiplex PCR, and the TCRdb table lists in-frame clones only, not all of them. That table is the source of V, J and clone size, and D and trimming were worked out from the DNA. The table shows about 68,000 clones, with approximately 90% occurring only once. The receptor comes from a young man with acute or convalescent COVID-19. This rearrangement joins TRBV28 to TRBJ2-3, with 8 bases that match TRBD2. The sample was peripheral blood. The DNA of the CDR3 is TGTGCCAGCAGTTTCCAGCGGGAGTGGACAGATACGCAGTATTTT. Its translation is CASSFQREWTDTQYF.